This TCR beta chain was recovered during a study of PD-L1 blockade in urothelial cancer. Overall study: Samples came from 3 weeks, at the second dose, and 6 weeks into treatment. Whole-study results and caveats: For durable-benefit patients, tumor-associated blood clones expanded more at 3 weeks.

Sequencing used immunoSEQ multiplex PCR; TCRdb keeps in-frame clones, though not all of them. The table includes roughly 84,000 clones, over 80% detected once. Of note for this clone: Antigen unknown.

The germline V gene has CDR1 ENHRY and CDR2 SYGVKD. CDR3 length equals 13 residues. V lost 2 bases to trimming and J lost 4 bases; unmatched junction nucleotides: 1. The sample was PBMCs, taken around atezolizumab (anti-PD-L1) treatment. The V and J genes are TRBV10-3 and TRBJ1-2, with 7 bases aligning to TRBD1. The source is a man between 65 and 85 years old with urothelial cancer. Here the CDR3 DNA reads TGTGCCATCAGTGAGCCAGGGGGCTATGGCTACACCTTC. Amino acid sequence: CAISEPGGYGYTF.